The entry below gives a single T cell receptor beta chain sequence along with its context. Other DNA sequences in the same sample also yield this CDR3. The data were obtained in a study of blood T cell repertoires in COVID-19. V gave up 3 bases and J gave up 0 bases, with 8 bases separating them. CDR1 is SGHTA and CDR2 is FQGNSA in the germline V gene. The CDR3 loop spans 15 amino acids. Original processing notes: Amplification from reference gene primers served as the basis for estimated nucleated cell counts. Profiling relied on immunoSEQ multiplex PCR, and the TCRdb table lists in-frame clones only, not all of them. V and J calls plus clone size are reproduced from that table; the DNA served to infer D and trimming. The data hold around 100,000 clones, with about 80% observed a single time.

Material for sequencing was peripheral blood. This TCR derives from a man in his 70s with active or convalescent COVID-19. This chain joins TRBV7-2 and TRBJ2-2; maybe TRBD2 (6 bases). The CDR3 region has the DNA TGTGCCAGCAGCTTGGGGGGAGCGAACACCGGGGAGCTGTTTTTT. Its protein is CASSLGGANTGELFF.